Listed below are T cell receptor beta chains from one sample, sequenced in a study of blood T cell repertoires in COVID-19. Libraries were prepared by immunoSEQ multiplex PCR; TCRdb keeps only in-frame clonotypes and omits some of them. The sample consists of approximately 130,000 clones, 84% of them appearing once. The sample was peripheral blood. Receptors were obtained from a human donor in a cohort sampled during active COVID-19. Both conserved end residues are part of each CDR3. The D gene is left open where the match is weak. Clone size is stated in some rows and not others, as once, few, many or a class when expanded.

size,J,D,V,DNA,CDR3
once,TRBJ1-1,TRBD1,TRBV5-6,TGTGCCAGCAGCTTAGGGACAGTCAACACTGAAGCTTTCTTT,CASSLGTVNTEAFF
NA,TRBJ2-1,NA,TRBV5-1,TGCGCCAGCAGCTTGCCCCTAGCGCCCAATGAGCAGTTCTTC,CASSLPLAPNEQFF
NA,TRBJ1-2,NA,TRBV9,TGTGCCAGCAGCGTAGCTTGGGGGGGAGGTGGCTACACCTTC,CASSVAWGGGGYTF
NA,TRBJ2-7,TRBD1,TRBV5-1,TGCGCCAGCAGCCCCACACGGGACAGGGATTTTCCTCGGTACTTC,CASSPTRDRDFPRYF
NA,TRBJ1-2,NA,TRBV11-1,TGTGCCAGCAGCTTAGACAGGAACTATGGCTACACCTTC,CASSLDRNYGYTF
NA,TRBJ2-1,NA,TRBV30,TGTGCCTGGAGTGTACGAGCCGTAGCCTCCTACAATGAGCAGTTCTTC,CAWSVRAVASYNEQFF
NA,TRBJ2-7,TRBD2,TRBV10-2,TGCGCCAGCACCTCACTAGCGATGAGCTCCTACGAGCAGTACTTC,CASTSLAMSSYEQYF
few,TRBJ1-6,NA,TRBV27,TGTGCCAGCAGTTCTTCTAATTCACCCCTCCACTTT,CASSSSNSPLHF
NA,TRBJ2-7,TRBD2,TRBV7-2,TGTGCCAGCAGCCCGGTGGGGGGGGACTACGAGCAGTACTTC,CASSPVGGDYEQYF
NA,TRBJ2-2,TRBD1,TRBV10-3,TGTGCCATCAGCGAAACAGGGGACGGCACCGGGGAGCTGTTTTTT,CAISETGDGTGELFF
NA,TRBJ1-1,NA,TRBV2,TGTGCCAGCACGACTACTCAAGGGGGCACTGAAGCTTTCTTT,CASTTTQGGTEAFF
NA,TRBJ1-2,NA,TRBV3-1/TRBV3-2,TGTGCCAGCAGCCAAGCGCTAGCCTCTAGCTATGGCTACACCTTC,CASSQALASSYGYTF
few,TRBJ1-1,TRBD1,TRBV2,TGTGCCAGCGGGAAACAGGGGGGGACTGAAGCTTTCTTT,CASGKQGGTEAFF
NA,TRBJ2-7,TRBD1,TRBV6-5,TGTGCCAGCACCGCAGACAGGGGGAGCTCCTACGAGCAGTACTTC,CASTADRGSSYEQYF
once,TRBJ2-5,NA,TRBV3-1/TRBV3-2,TGTGCCAGCAGCCAAGGTGGCAAAGGGGTAGAGACCCAGTACTTC,CASSQGGKGVETQYF
few,TRBJ2-7,TRBD1,TRBV5-8,TGTGCCAGCAGCTTGTCGGCGTGGGGGTACAGGGGTAGTTACGAGCAGTACTTC,CASSLSAWGYRGSYEQYF
NA,TRBJ1-4,NA,TRBV15,TGTGCCACCAGCCGGGATACGGGCAATGAAAAACTGTTTTTT,CATSRDTGNEKLFF
NA,TRBJ2-1,NA,TRBV19,TGTGCCAGTAGTATAGTAGGAGGGGGCGAGCATGAGCAGTTCTTC,CASSIVGGGEHEQFF
NA,TRBJ1-1,NA,TRBV5-1,TGCGCCAGCAGCTTGGACCCACAGGGTAAGGGAACTGAAGCTTTCTTT,CASSLDPQGKGTEAFF
NA,TRBJ1-2,NA,TRBV6-1,TGTGCCAGCAGTGAATTGTGGTCGACTGACTATGGCTACACCTTC,CASSELWSTDYGYTF
NA,TRBJ1-1,NA,TRBV6-4,TGTGCCAGCAGCAGGGAGGCGAACACTGAAGCTTTCTTT,CASSREANTEAFF
NA,TRBJ2-5,NA,TRBV5-1,TGCGCCAGCAGCTTGGCCGCGGAGCGGTTACAAGAGACCCAGTACTTC,CASSLAAERLQETQYF
NA,TRBJ1-4,NA,TRBV18,TGTGCCAGCTCGCCCCGAAAGACTCAAGAAAAACTGTTTTTT,CASSPRKTQEKLFF
few,TRBJ1-1,TRBD1,TRBV6-5,TGTGCCAGCAGGCCGGGACAGGGGAGCACTGAAGCTTTCTTT,CASRPGQGSTEAFF
few,TRBJ1-1,TRBD1,TRBV6-5,TGTGCCAGCAGGACAGGGGTGAACACTGAAGCTTTCTTT,CASRTGVNTEAFF
NA,TRBJ2-7,TRBD2,TRBV7-9,TGTGCCAGCAGCTTCACTAGCGGATCCTACGAGCAGTACTTC,CASSFTSGSYEQYF
NA,TRBJ2-5,NA,TRBV6-6,TGTGCCAGCAATCGAGGGGGGTCCCAAGAGACCCAGTACTTC,CASNRGGSQETQYF
NA,TRBJ1-2,TRBD1,TRBV12-3/TRBV12-4,TGTGCCAGCAGTTTAATACAGGGGGATGGCTACACCTTC,CASSLIQGDGYTF
NA,TRBJ2-7,NA,TRBV5-1,TGCGCCAGCAGCTTGGATGGCAGGGATCCCTACGAGCAGTACTTC,CASSLDGRDPYEQYF
once,TRBJ1-6,NA,TRBV27,TGTGCCAGCAGTTTACCGAATTCACCCCTCCACTTT,CASSLPNSPLHF
NA,TRBJ2-5,NA,TRBV28,TGTGCCAGCAGTCCTCAGGGAGAGACCCAGTACTTC,CASSPQGETQYF
few,TRBJ2-7,NA,TRBV3-1/TRBV3-2,TGTGCCAGCAGCCACGGCTACGAGCAGTACTTC,CASSHGYEQYF
NA,TRBJ2-7,TRBD1,TRBV19,TGTGCCACCGGAGGGACAGGATTATACGAGCAGTACTTC,CATGGTGLYEQYF
NA,TRBJ1-5,NA,TRBV20-1,TGCAGTGCTAGTGGAGGGAGCAATCAGCCCCAGCATTTT,CSASGGSNQPQHF
once,TRBJ1-1,TRBD1,TRBV19,TGTGCCAGTAGGCGCGATACAGGGGGCAACACTGAAGCTTTCTTT,CASRRDTGGNTEAFF
NA,TRBJ2-3,NA,TRBV10-2,TGCGCCAGCAGTCCCCTAGCAGATACGCAGTATTTT,CASSPLADTQYF
few,TRBJ1-3,NA,TRBV5-4,TGTGCCAGCAGTTCCGGTGGGGAGGCTAGTCACACCATATATTTT,CASSSGGEASHTIYF
NA,TRBJ1-2,TRBD1,TRBV7-3,TGTGCCAGCAGCTTAATCCGGGACAGACCACTGGGCTATGGCTACACCTTC,CASSLIRDRPLGYGYTF
NA,TRBJ1-5,TRBD1,TRBV7-2,TGTGCCAGCAGCTTAACGTCGGGACAGTATCAGCCCCAGCATTTT,CASSLTSGQYQPQHF
NA,TRBJ1-3,NA,TRBV5-4,TGTGCCAGCAGCTTGAGAGCCGGAAACACCATATATTTT,CASSLRAGNTIYF
once,TRBJ2-7,NA,TRBV6-6,TGTGCCAGCAGGGCCCGGGGGAGTTCCTACGAGCAGTACTTC,CASRARGSSYEQYF
NA,TRBJ1-5,NA,TRBV7-8,TGTGCCAGCAGCTTAGACCAGGCAGGCCTTAGCAATCAGCCCCAGCATTTT,CASSLDQAGLSNQPQHF
NA,TRBJ2-3,NA,TRBV19,TGTGCCAGTAGTATCCGGAGGGCAGATACGCAGTATTTT,CASSIRRADTQYF
few,TRBJ1-1,NA,TRBV5-5,TGTGCCAGCCTACGCTATCTGAACACTGAAGCTTTCTTT,CASLRYLNTEAFF
NA,TRBJ1-1,TRBD1,TRBV20-1,TGCAGTGCTACTGACAGGGAATGGAACACTGAAGCTTTCTTT,CSATDREWNTEAFF
NA,TRBJ2-2,NA,TRBV5-1,TGCGCCAGCAGCTTCCTGACATCGAACACCGGGGAGCTGTTTTTT,CASSFLTSNTGELFF
NA,TRBJ1-5,NA,TRBV19,TGTGCCAGTAGCTATTCAGGAATTGGTAGCAATCAGCCCCAGCATTTT,CASSYSGIGSNQPQHF
NA,TRBJ2-7,TRBD2,TRBV6-5,TGTGCCAGCAGTTACTCAGGCGGGGGATTGCCCTACGAGCAGTACTTC,CASSYSGGGLPYEQYF
NA,TRBJ1-2,NA,TRBV9,TGTGCCAGCAGCGTAGACGCGGGCCACTATGGCTACACCTTC,CASSVDAGHYGYTF
NA,TRBJ2-1,TRBD2,TRBV12-5,TGTGCTAGTGCCATAGCGGGGGGTAAAGATGAGCAGTTCTTC,CASAIAGGKDEQFF
NA,TRBJ2-7,TRBD1,TRBV19,TGTGCCAGTAGTATAATTGCAGGGGGCTTATACGAGCAGTACTTC,CASSIIAGGLYEQYF
NA,TRBJ1-2,NA,TRBV27,TGTGCCAGCAGTTTCAAAGGACAAGGGGCCTTTTATGGCTACACCTTC,CASSFKGQGAFYGYTF